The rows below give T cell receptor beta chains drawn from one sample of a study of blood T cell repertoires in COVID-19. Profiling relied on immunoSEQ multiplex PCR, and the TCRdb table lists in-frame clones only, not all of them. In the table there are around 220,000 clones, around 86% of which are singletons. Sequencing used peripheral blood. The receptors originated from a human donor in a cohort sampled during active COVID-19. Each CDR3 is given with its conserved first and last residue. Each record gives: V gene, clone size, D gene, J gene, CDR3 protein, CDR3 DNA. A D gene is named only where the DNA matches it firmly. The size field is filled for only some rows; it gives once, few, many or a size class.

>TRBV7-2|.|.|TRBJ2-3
CASSPRGGGVSTDTQYF
TGTGCCAGCAGCCCCCGCGGGGGCGGGGTAAGCACAGATACGCAGTATTTT
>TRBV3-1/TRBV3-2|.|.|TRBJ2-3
CASSPQGHSTDTQYF
TGTGCCAGCAGCCCTCAGGGTCATAGCACAGATACGCAGTATTTT
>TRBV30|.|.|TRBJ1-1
CAWSGGGDGAFF
TGTGCCTGGAGTGGGGGAGGGGATGGGGCTTTCTTT
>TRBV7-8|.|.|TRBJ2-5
CASSPSPTQYF
TGTGCCAGCAGCCCAAGCCCGACCCAGTACTTC
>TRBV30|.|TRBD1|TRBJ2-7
CAWKPGQGPYEQYF
TGTGCCTGGAAGCCGGGACAGGGTCCTTACGAGCAGTACTTC
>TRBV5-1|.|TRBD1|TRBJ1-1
CASSLETGGDRAFF
TGCGCCAGCAGCTTGGAGACAGGGGGCGATAGAGCTTTCTTT
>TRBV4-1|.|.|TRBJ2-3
CASSLRPREAVADTQYF
TGCGCCAGCAGCCTAAGGCCCCGGGAAGCGGTGGCAGATACGCAGTATTTT
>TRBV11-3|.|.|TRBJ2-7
CASSTGDSTTEQYF
TGTGCCAGCAGCACTGGGGACTCTACGACCGAGCAGTACTTC
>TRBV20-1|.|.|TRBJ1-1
CSASVGHLNTEAFF
TGCAGTGCTAGTGTGGGACATTTGAACACTGAAGCTTTCTTT
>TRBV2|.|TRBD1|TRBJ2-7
CASSESRGTVQYF
TGTGCCAGCAGTGAAAGCAGGGGGACAGTGCAGTACTTC
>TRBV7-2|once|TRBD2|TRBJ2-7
CASSPGTSDYEQYF
TGTGCCAGCAGCCCGGGGACTAGCGACTACGAGCAGTACTTC
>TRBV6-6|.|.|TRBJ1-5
CASSYSRRDPQPQHF
TGTGCCAGCAGTTACTCTAGGAGGGATCCCCAGCCCCAGCATTTT
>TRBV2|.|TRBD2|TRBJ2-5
CASSVPAGESETQYF
TGTGCCAGCAGTGTACCAGCGGGAGAATCAGAGACCCAGTACTTC
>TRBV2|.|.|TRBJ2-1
CASSDPTGGTYNEQFF
TGTGCCAGCAGTGACCCGACAGGTGGTACGTACAATGAGCAGTTCTTC
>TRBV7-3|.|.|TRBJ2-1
CASSLGGMDNEQFF
TGTGCCAGCAGCTTAGGCGGGATGGACAATGAGCAGTTCTTC
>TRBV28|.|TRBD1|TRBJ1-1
CASRNDRGFMGTEAFF
TGTGCCAGCAGAAATGACAGGGGTTTTATGGGCACTGAAGCTTTCTTT